This T cell receptor beta chain was sequenced during a study of T cells in Graves' hyperthyroidism and ophthalmopathy. Lactation, pregnancy, other autoimmune disease or uncontrolled infection led to exclusion of patients. Fresh peripheral blood, around 10 ml of it, supplied the PBMCs. Using RNA transcripts as the source, TCR beta CDR3 regions were amplified. First-round RT-PCR targeting the TCR CDR3 was performed with the HTBI primer set. TCRdb reanalysed the multiplex PCR reads using MiXCR and keeps one entry per CDR3 protein. This table has hundreds of thousands of distinct CDR3 sequences, 30% to 40% appearing once. Comments on this clonotype: One end of the junction fails to match germline, which may point to a read error.

This TCR was recovered from a woman aged 40 to 50 with Graves' hyperthyroidism. Sequencing was carried out using blood.

CDR3 in amino acids: CSARGFYGYAF. The CDR3 coding sequence is TGCAGTGCTAGAGGATTCTATGGCTACGCCTTC. The V call is TRBV20-1, the J call TRBJ1-2, with D unresolved. Per germline, CDR1 DFQATT and CDR2 SNEGSKA (reference sequence). This CDR3 region has 11 residues.